This T cell receptor beta chain came from a study of T cells expressing NK-cell markers (dated by TCRdb to 2020 to 2021). As for the study more broadly: In sorted CD3+CD56+NKG2C+, CD3+CD56+NKG2C- and CD3+CD56-NKG2C+ T-cell subsets from about 8 donors, TCR beta-chain repertoires were profiled. Among the eight sequenced donors, seven were HCMV-seropositive and one was HCMV-seronegative. The eight sequenced donors were randomly selected healthy volunteers, three men and five women. Sequencing of the libraries produced 2 x 150 bp reads on Illumina HiSeq 2000/2500, MiSeq or NextSeq.

The listed sequencing device is Illumina HiSeq 2000. TCR beta cDNA libraries were prepared using 5'RACE template switching, which introduced a universal primer site and unique molecular identifiers. Synthesis of cDNA was primed from the TCR beta constant segment and was followed by two consecutive PCR amplification steps. The study's processing was this. MIGEC handled demultiplexing of the reads and grouping by UMI, while MiTCR was used to assemble and quantify clonotypes. To remove erroneous sequences, TCR cDNA sequences were retained only when supported by two or more reads. The tcR package was used for downstream repertoire analysis, and clonotypes were matched across fractions by CDR3 nucleotide sequence plus V segment. Antigen specificity was annotated against VDJdb with VDJmatch, allowing one amino acid substitution in CDR3. Through TCRdb reprocessing, the reads give one entry per CDR3 protein sequence; DNA is omitted. The V and J calls follow TCRdb's processing rather than the paper's. The record for this sample contains around 100,000 distinct CDR3 sequences. The leading ten clones occupy approximately 17% of the sample.

Overall study outcomes, separate from this receptor: For six donors, the dominant CD3+CD56+NKG2C+ clonotypes were among the top 10 CD8+ clonotypes and accounted for roughly 1.0-8% of CD8+ T cells. Those dominant clonotypes were again the most abundant among CD3+CD56-NKG2C+ cells in several donors, at roughly 28.3-65%. Whether the expanded NKG2C-expressing T cell clones were specific for HCMV antigens remained unclear.

HCMV-specific IgG was detected in serum with a commercial ELISA kit to determine HCMV serostatus. Peripheral blood mononuclear cells were isolated from blood by Ficoll density gradient centrifugation. The cysteine opens and the phenylalanine closes a CDR3 of 11 amino acids. Only the protein is on record. Note on this clonotype: Its antigen is not yet known.

Material: blood T cells: a sorted CD56 or NKG2C T cell subset, CD4+ or CD8+ T cells, or bulk PBMC T cells (not recorded which). The sequence came from a woman between 18 and 75 years old in good health. The sequence links TRBV12-3 or TRBV12-4 to TRBJ2-5. The CDR3 region reads CASSLKETQYF.